This TCR beta chain came from a study of blood T cells in healthy people across ages. This CDR3 is 14 amino acids long. Germline V gene lookup returns CDR1 DFQATT and CDR2 SNEGSKA (reference sequence). V was shortened by 0 bases and J by 3 bases, with 9 bases between the two germline ends. The second PCR ran about 6 to 11 cycles with a sample-barcoded 5' primer and J-beta primers. Each CDR3 protein gets one entry after TCRdb re-called the 5' RACE reads with MiXCR. Of about 770,000 distinct CDR3 sequences listed, around 43% are singletons. About this clonotype: The antigen remains undetermined.

Study-level points and caveats: Unsorted PBMC input precluded a conclusive naive versus antigen-experienced comparison. In long-lived donors, naive CD4+ cell counts and diversity exceeded those of aged donors.

This clonotype was obtained from a man aged 55-75 years in good health. The sample was blood. This chain joins TRBV20-1 and TRBJ1-5; D remains ambiguous. This chain's CDR3 is CSARDDRYNQPQHF. The CDR3 DNA follows: TGCAGTGCTAGAGATGATAGATACAATCAGCCCCAGCATTTT.